Listed here are 10 T cell receptor beta chains from one sample, sequenced in a study of control samples from healthy donors and cancer patients. TCRdb's table, derived via immunoSEQ multiplex PCR, lists solely in-frame clones and lacks some. The sample carries 90,000 to 150,000 clones, 88% recorded once. The sample was blood. These TCRs come from a middle-aged man in good health.

This rearrangement joins TRBV19 to TRBJ2-1; TRBD1 matches at 11 bases. Losses at the gene ends were 8 bases for V and 2 bases for J; bases not matched to a gene: 2. This CDR3 spans 14 amino acids. Germline CDR1 and CDR2: LNHDA and SQIVND (reference sequence). In nucleotides, the CDR3 is TGTGCCAGTGGGGGACAGGGGGCCTACAATGAGCAGTTCTTC. This translates into CASGGQGAYNEQFF.

This chain links TRBV24-1 with TRBJ2-1; 7 bases map to TRBD2. This CDR3 has 18 residues. V lost 7 bases and J lost 10; bases outside the gene matches: 24. CDR1 and CDR2 (germline): KGHDR, SFDVKD. Here the CDR3 reads CATSPVGRGTNVRTEQFF. CDR3 in DNA: TGTGCCACCAGCCCAGTGGGGCGGGGGACGAACGTCCGAACCGAGCAGTTCTTC.

V usage is TRBV6-5 and J usage is TRBJ1-5; tentatively, D is TRBD1 (5 bases). Looked up from germline, CDR1 is MNHEY and CDR2 is SVGAGI. The V gene lost 7 bases and the J gene lost 2 bases, with 12 bases spanning the gap. CDR3 length equals 14 residues. CDR3 sequence: CASTLGVGNQPQHF. The CDR3 region has the DNA TGTGCCAGCACATTGGGGGTAGGCAATCAGCCCCAGCATTTT.

This sequence joins TRBV19 and TRBJ1-4; D is uncertain. There are 15 residues in the CDR3. V was clipped by 3 bases and J by 4 bases, with 12 bases between them. The germline V gene encodes CDR1 LNHDA and CDR2 SQIVND (reference sequence). As DNA, the CDR3 is TGTGCCAGTAGTATCGGGAGGGATTATAATGAAAAACTGTTTTTT. The encoded protein is CASSIGRDYNEKLFF.

The chain uses TRBV5-1 and TRBJ1-3; tentatively, D is TRBD1 (5 bases). The CDR3 contains 17 residues. Germline V gene sequence: CDR1 SGHRS, CDR2 YFSETQ. Trimming left V 0 bases short and J 0 bases short, with 13 bases between. The CDR3 bases are TGCGCCAGCAGCTTGGTAGGAGAGGGGCGCTCTGGAAACACCATATATTTT. This encodes CASSLVGEGRSGNTIYF.

This clone was counted a single time. V usage is TRBV24-1 and J usage is TRBJ1-3; no reliable D call. Germline V CDR1 and CDR2: KGHDR, SFDVKD. Deletions cut 5 bases from V and 2 bases from J, with 6 bases between. This CDR3 is 13 amino acids long. The CDR3 reads CATSGRPGNTIYF. CDR3 nucleotides: TGTGCCACCAGTGGCAGACCTGGAAACACCATATATTTT.

The chain has TRBV2 and TRBJ1-5; D unresolved. Germline CDR1 is SNHLY and CDR2 is FYNNEI. CDR3 length equals 16 residues. Trimming shortened V by 3 bases and J by 2 bases, and 14 bases separated the two germline ends. The CDR3 loop is CASSEAPVGGNQPQHF. Here the CDR3 DNA reads TGTGCCAGCAGTGAGGCGCCCGTCGGGGGCAATCAGCCCCAGCATTTT.

J is TRBJ1-1 and V is TRBV27; D unresolved. CDR3 length: 15 residues. The ends were cut back, 8 bases at V and 0 bases at J, with 16 bases in the middle. CDR1 and CDR2 (germline): MNHEY, SMNVEV (reference sequence). CDR3 DNA sequence: TGTGCCAGCGGAAGGCAGCAGGAAGTGAACACTGAAGCTTTCTTT. Protein product: CASGRQQEVNTEAFF.

The rearrangement links TRBV5-8 to TRBJ1-5, with D possibly being TRBD1 (5 bases). The CDR3 spans 15 residues. Trimming removed 4 bases at V and 3 bases at J, with 14 bases between. Germline-derived CDR1 and CDR2 are SGHTS and YDEGEE. The CDR3 protein is CASSRDRRDNQPQHF. In DNA form, the CDR3 reads TGTGCCAGCAGCCGAGACAGAAGGGACAATCAGCCCCAGCATTTT. Complete variable domain (other parts from reference TRBV5-8 and TRBJ1-5): EAGVTQSPTHLIKTRGQQATLRCSPISGHTSVYWYQQALGLGLQFLLWYDEGEERNRGNFPPRFSGRQFPNYSSELNVNALELEDSALYLCASSRDRRDNQPQHFGDGTRLSIL.

The chain has TRBV3-1 (or the pseudogene TRBV3-2) and TRBJ2-7; D not resolved. The CDR3 loop spans 13 amino acids. Germline values: CDR1 LGHDT, CDR2 YNNKEL (reference sequence). V was cut by 1 base and J by 3 bases, with 7 bases left in between. The CDR3 DNA reads as TGTGCCAGCAGCCAAGCTGGGAACTACGAGCAGTACTTC. Its translation is CASSQAGNYEQYF.